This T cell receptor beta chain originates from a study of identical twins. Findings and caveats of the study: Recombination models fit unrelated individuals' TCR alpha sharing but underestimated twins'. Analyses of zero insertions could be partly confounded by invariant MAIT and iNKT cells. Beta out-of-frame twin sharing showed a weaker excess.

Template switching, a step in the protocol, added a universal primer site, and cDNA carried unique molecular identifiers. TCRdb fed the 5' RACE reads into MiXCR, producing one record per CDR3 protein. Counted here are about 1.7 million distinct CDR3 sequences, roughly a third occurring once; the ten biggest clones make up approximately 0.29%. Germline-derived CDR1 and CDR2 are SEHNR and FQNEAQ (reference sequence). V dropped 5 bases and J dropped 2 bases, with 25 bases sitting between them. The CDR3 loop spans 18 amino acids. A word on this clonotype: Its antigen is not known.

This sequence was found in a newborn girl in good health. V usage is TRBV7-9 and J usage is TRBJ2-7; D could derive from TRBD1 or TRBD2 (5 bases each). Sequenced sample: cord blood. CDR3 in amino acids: CASSPQIRPGSPAYEQYF. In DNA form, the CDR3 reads TGTGCCAGCAGCCCTCAGATAAGGCCAGGGAGTCCCGCCTACGAGCAGTACTTC.